This entry describes one T cell receptor (beta chain). Its antigen is not identified. The data stem from a study of Ad26.COV2.S vaccination and SARS-CoV-2 variants. General observations from the study: Those who received vaccine or placebo ended up with similar non-spike TCR breadth. After vaccination, reports described spike-specific CD8+ and CD4+ T cell responses as showing substantial breadth. Vaccine recipients posted higher spike-specific TCR breadth than their placebo counterparts. The TCR-based breadth and depth measures might underestimate overall T cell responses.

The data were produced by immunoSEQ multiplex PCR, yet TCRdb's version contains in-frame clones alone and is incomplete. The sample has about 350,000 clones, roughly nine tenths seen once. CDR1 and CDR2 (germline): ENHRY, SYGVKD. The CDR3 contains 14 residues. Trimming shortened V by 2 bases and J by 0 bases, and 5 bases separated the two germline ends. The sequence came from a human donor who had recovered from COVID-19. The sample here was peripheral blood, taken after recovery from COVID-19. The chain couples TRBV10-3 to TRBJ2-1; no reliable D call. This CDR3 is CAISEGFSYNEQFF. CDR3 nucleotides: TGTGCCATCAGTGAGGGTTTCTCCTACAATGAGCAGTTCTTC.